Listed below are T cell receptor beta chains from one sample, sequenced in a study of blood T cell repertoires in COVID-19. Sequencing was performed with immunoSEQ multiplex PCR; in TCRdb, only in-frame clones are kept and a portion is missing. The profile shows under 300,000 clones, about nine tenths of them singletons. The specimen was PBMCs or T cells enriched from blood (not recorded which). These TCRs come from a human donor in a cohort exposed to, infected with or recovered from COVID-19 (not recorded which). The donor label of this sample is uncertain. Both conserved end residues are part of each CDR3. The D gene is left open where the match is weak. For some rows the clone size is stated as once, few or many, or as a class when expanded; others skip it.

D gene: TRBD1
V gene: TRBV19
clone size: .
J gene: TRBJ2-7
CDR3 protein: CATRQGESYEQYF
CDR3 DNA: TGTGCCACCCGACAGGGTGAATCCTACGAGCAGTACTTC

D gene: TRBD2
V gene: TRBV30
clone size: .
J gene: TRBJ2-1
CDR3 protein: CAWSGGTSGGRYNEQFF
CDR3 DNA: TGTGCCTGGAGTGGCGGGACTAGCGGGGGGCGATACAATGAGCAGTTCTTC

D gene: .
V gene: TRBV14
clone size: once
J gene: TRBJ1-3
CDR3 protein: CASSQVVSGNTIYF
CDR3 DNA: TGTGCCAGCAGCCAAGTAGTCTCTGGAAACACCATATATTTT

D gene: TRBD1
V gene: TRBV19
clone size: .
J gene: TRBJ1-5
CDR3 protein: CASSIPRDRGNQPQHF
CDR3 DNA: TGTGCCAGTAGTATCCCGAGGGACAGGGGAAATCAGCCCCAGCATTTT

D gene: TRBD1
V gene: TRBV18
clone size: .
J gene: TRBJ1-5
CDR3 protein: CASSPWGQANQPQHF
CDR3 DNA: TGTGCCAGCTCACCATGGGGACAGGCGAATCAGCCCCAGCATTTT

D gene: .
V gene: TRBV5-5
clone size: .
J gene: TRBJ2-7
CDR3 protein: CASSLNRALYEQYF
CDR3 DNA: TGTGCCAGCAGCTTGAACAGGGCACTCTACGAGCAGTACTTC

D gene: .
V gene: TRBV4-2
clone size: .
J gene: TRBJ2-1
CDR3 protein: CASSQANGQGRGNEQFF
CDR3 DNA: TGTGCCAGCAGCCAAGCCAACGGGCAGGGTAGGGGAAATGAGCAGTTCTTC

D gene: .
V gene: TRBV7-2
clone size: .
J gene: TRBJ2-1
CDR3 protein: CASSPRESSYNEQFF
CDR3 DNA: TGTGCCAGCAGCCCACGAGAGAGCTCCTACAATGAGCAGTTCTTC

D gene: .
V gene: TRBV5-6
clone size: .
J gene: TRBJ2-3
CDR3 protein: CASSSDFSTDTQYF
CDR3 DNA: TGTGCCAGCAGCTCAGACTTTAGCACAGATACGCAGTATTTT

D gene: TRBD1
V gene: TRBV19
clone size: .
J gene: TRBJ1-4
CDR3 protein: CASSFGTGSGEKLFF
CDR3 DNA: TGTGCCAGTAGTTTTGGGACAGGGAGTGGTGAAAAACTGTTTTTT

D gene: TRBD2
V gene: TRBV7-6
clone size: .
J gene: TRBJ2-7
CDR3 protein: CASSLESGGYEQYF
CDR3 DNA: TGTGCCAGCAGCTTAGAGTCGGGGGGGTACGAGCAGTACTTC

D gene: TRBD2
V gene: TRBV5-1
clone size: .
J gene: TRBJ2-2
CDR3 protein: CASSSSPGLAGSGELFF
CDR3 DNA: TGCGCCAGCAGCTCCTCGCCGGGACTAGCGGGGTCCGGGGAGCTGTTTTTT

D gene: TRBD2
V gene: TRBV27
clone size: .
J gene: TRBJ2-7
CDR3 protein: CASSSWTSGGYEQYF
CDR3 DNA: TGTGCCAGCAGTTCATGGACTAGCGGGGGCTACGAGCAGTACTTC

D gene: .
V gene: TRBV6-1
clone size: .
J gene: TRBJ2-1
CDR3 protein: CASSGRSGGYNEQFF
CDR3 DNA: TGTGCCAGCAGTGGGCGATCCGGGGGTTACAATGAGCAGTTCTTC

D gene: .
V gene: TRBV6-1
clone size: .
J gene: TRBJ1-1
CDR3 protein: CASSEFRGAEAFF
CDR3 DNA: TGTGCCAGCAGTGAATTTCGGGGGGCTGAAGCTTTCTTT

D gene: TRBD1
V gene: TRBV5-1
clone size: .
J gene: TRBJ2-5
CDR3 protein: CASSLPGQKETQYF
CDR3 DNA: TGCGCCAGCAGCTTACCGGGACAGAAAGAGACCCAGTACTTC

D gene: .
V gene: TRBV5-1
clone size: .
J gene: TRBJ2-1
CDR3 protein: CASSFPRDHNEQFF
CDR3 DNA: TGCGCCAGCAGCTTCCCCAGGGATCACAATGAGCAGTTCTTC

D gene: .
V gene: TRBV5-1
clone size: .
J gene: TRBJ1-4
CDR3 protein: CASSLGSREKLFF
CDR3 DNA: TGCGCCAGCAGCTTGGGGTCCCGGGAAAAACTGTTTTTT

D gene: .
V gene: TRBV13
clone size: .
J gene: TRBJ1-1
CDR3 protein: CASSLAGENTEAFF
CDR3 DNA: TGTGCCAGCAGCTTAGCCGGAGAGAACACTGAAGCTTTCTTT

D gene: .
V gene: TRBV4-1
clone size: .
J gene: TRBJ1-1
CDR3 protein: CASSRRGVWTEAFF
CDR3 DNA: TGCGCCAGCAGCCGACGGGGGGTTTGGACTGAAGCTTTCTTT

D gene: .
V gene: TRBV19
clone size: .
J gene: TRBJ1-1
CDR3 protein: CASSSGGTEAFF
CDR3 DNA: TGTGCCAGTAGTTCCGGTGGCACTGAAGCTTTCTTT

D gene: .
V gene: TRBV4-3
clone size: once
J gene: TRBJ1-1
CDR3 protein: CASSQDSRNTEAFF
CDR3 DNA: TGCGCCAGCAGCCAAGATTCGAGGAACACTGAAGCTTTCTTT

D gene: TRBD1
V gene: TRBV9
clone size: few
J gene: TRBJ2-5
CDR3 protein: CASSVLTGSPETQYF
CDR3 DNA: TGTGCCAGCAGCGTACTGACAGGGTCTCCGGAGACCCAGTACTTC

D gene: TRBD2
V gene: TRBV5-4
clone size: .
J gene: TRBJ2-7
CDR3 protein: CASSHNSGGLKEQYF
CDR3 DNA: TGTGCCAGCAGCCACAACAGCGGGGGACTTAAGGAGCAGTACTTC